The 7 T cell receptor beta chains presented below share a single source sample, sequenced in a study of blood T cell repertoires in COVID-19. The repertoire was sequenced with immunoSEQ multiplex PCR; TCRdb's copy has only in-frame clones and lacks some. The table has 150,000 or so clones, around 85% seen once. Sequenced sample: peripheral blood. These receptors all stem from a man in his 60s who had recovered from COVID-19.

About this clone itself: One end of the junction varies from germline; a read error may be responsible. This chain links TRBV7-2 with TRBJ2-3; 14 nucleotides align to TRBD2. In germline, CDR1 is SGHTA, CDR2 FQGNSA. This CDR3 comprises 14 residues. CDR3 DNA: TGTGCCAGCAGCTTAAGGACTAGCGGGGGGCCACCCCCTTTT. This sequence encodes CASSLRTSGGPPPF. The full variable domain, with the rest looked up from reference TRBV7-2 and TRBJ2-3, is GAGVSQSPSNKVTEKGKDVELRCDPISGHTALYWYRQSLGQGLEFLIYFQGNSAPDKSGLPSDRFSAERTGGSVSTLTIQRTQQEDSAVYLCASSLRTSGGPPPFGPGTRLTVL.

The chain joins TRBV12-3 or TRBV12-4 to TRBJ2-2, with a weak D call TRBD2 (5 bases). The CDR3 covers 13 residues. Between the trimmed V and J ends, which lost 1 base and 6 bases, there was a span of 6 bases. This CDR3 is CASSLEGAGELFF. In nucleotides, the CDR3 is TGTGCCAGCAGTTTAGAGGGAGCCGGGGAGCTGTTTTTT.

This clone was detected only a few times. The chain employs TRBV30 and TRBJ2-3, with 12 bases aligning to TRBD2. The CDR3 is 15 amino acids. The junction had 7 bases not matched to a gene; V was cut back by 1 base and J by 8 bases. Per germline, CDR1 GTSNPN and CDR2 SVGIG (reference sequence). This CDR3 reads CAWSGLAGASRTQYF. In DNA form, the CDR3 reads TGTGCCTGGAGTGGACTAGCGGGGGCCTCGCGTACGCAGTATTTT.

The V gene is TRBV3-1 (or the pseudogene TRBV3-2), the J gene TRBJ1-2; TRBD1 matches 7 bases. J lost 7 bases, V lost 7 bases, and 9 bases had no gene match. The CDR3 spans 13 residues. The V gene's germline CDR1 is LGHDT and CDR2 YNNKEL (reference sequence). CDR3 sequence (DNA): TGTGCCAGCACCGCGCGACAGGGACTTGGCTACACCTTC. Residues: CASTARQGLGYTF.

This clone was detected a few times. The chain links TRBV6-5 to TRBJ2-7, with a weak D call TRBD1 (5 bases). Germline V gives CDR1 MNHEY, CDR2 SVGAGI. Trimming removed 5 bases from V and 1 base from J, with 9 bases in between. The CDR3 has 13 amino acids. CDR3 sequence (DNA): TGTGCCAGCAGTAGACAGTTTTCCTACGAGCAGTACTTC. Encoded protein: CASSRQFSYEQYF.

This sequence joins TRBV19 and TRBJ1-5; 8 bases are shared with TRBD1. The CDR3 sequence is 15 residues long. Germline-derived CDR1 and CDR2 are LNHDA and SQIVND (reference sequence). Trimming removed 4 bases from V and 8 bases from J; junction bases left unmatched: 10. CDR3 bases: TGTGCCAGTAGTACACGACAGGGGATGAGTGAGCCCCAGCATTTT. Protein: CASSTRQGMSEPQHF.

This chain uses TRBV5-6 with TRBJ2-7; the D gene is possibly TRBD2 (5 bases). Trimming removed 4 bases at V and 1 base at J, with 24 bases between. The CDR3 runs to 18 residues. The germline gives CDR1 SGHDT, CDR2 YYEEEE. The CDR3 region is CASSPRKGSSSGSYEQYF. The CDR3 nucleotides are TGTGCCAGCAGCCCTCGCAAAGGGTCTAGCTCGGGATCCTACGAGCAGTACTTC. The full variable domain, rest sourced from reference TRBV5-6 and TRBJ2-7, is DAGVTQSPTHLIKTRGQQVTLRCSPKSGHDTVSWYQQALGQGPQFIFQYYEEEERQRGNFPDRFSGHQFPNYSSELNVNALLLGDSALYLCASSPRKGSSSGSYEQYFGPGTRLTVT.